A single sample is the source of the 5 T cell receptor beta chains below, sequenced in a study of blood T cell repertoires in COVID-19. Using immunoSEQ multiplex PCR, the repertoire was profiled, and TCRdb retains in-frame clones only, with some absent. This table holds 160,000 or so clones, about 90% found once. The sequenced sample was peripheral blood. Every receptor here comes from a woman in her seventies with acute or convalescent COVID-19.

The CDR3 protein is CASSPGTNTDTQYF. CDR3 DNA sequence: TGTGCCAGCAGTCCTGGGACTAACACAGATACGCAGTATTTT. The chain joins TRBV27 to TRBJ2-3; 7 nucleotides line up with TRBD2. CDR1 is MNHEY, CDR2 SMNVEV, per germline (reference sequence). V dropped 5 bases and J dropped 2; count of bases not matched to a gene: 4. CDR3 size: 14 residues.

This sequence joins TRBV4-3 and TRBJ1-4, with 7 bases lining up with TRBD1. Germline CDR1 is LGHNA and CDR2 is YSLEER. The CDR3 runs to 16 residues. Unmatched junction bases numbered 9, after V lost 0 bases and J lost 8 bases. The DNA for the CDR3 is TGCGCCAGCAGCCAAGACGGAGGGGGCGGTTACGAAAAACTGTTTTTT. This encodes CASSQDGGGGYEKLFF.

The chain couples TRBV9 to TRBJ1-3, with 7 bases fitting TRBD1. The V and J ends lost 3 bases and 1 base, in that order; junction bases with no gene match: 7. The length of the CDR3 is 16 residues. The germline CDR1 and CDR2 sequences are SGDLS and YYNGEE. CDR3 sequence reads: CASSDLGQASGNTIYF. CDR3 nucleotide sequence: TGTGCCAGCAGCGACCTCGGACAGGCATCTGGAAACACCATATATTTT.

The rearrangement uses TRBV29-1 and TRBJ1-1; a weak D match, TRBD1 (6 bases). Trimming shortened V by 0 bases and J by 4 bases, and 9 bases separated the two germline ends. From germline, CDR1 is SQVTM and CDR2 ANQGSEA. This CDR3 contains 13 residues. CDR3 sequence: CSVEEDRFTEAFF. CDR3 DNA sequence: TGCAGCGTTGAAGAGGACAGATTCACTGAAGCTTTCTTT.

CDR3 coding DNA: TGTGCTAGTGGACGATCCCCCGGAACAGGGGGCGGCGGGGAGGTAGTAAGCACCGGGGAGCTGTTTTTT. Translation gives CASGRSPGTGGGGEVVSTGELFF. The chain is built from TRBV12-5 and TRBJ2-2, with 9 positions matching TRBD1. V trimming: 6 bases; J trimming: 4 bases; junction bases outside the gene matches: 30. The germline gives CDR1 LGHNT, CDR2 FRNRAP. This CDR3 contains 23 residues.